Listed below are T cell receptor beta chains from one sample, sequenced in a study of blood T cell repertoires in COVID-19. The table came from immunoSEQ multiplex PCR; TCRdb's copy has only in-frame clones and leaves some out. The sample lists approximately 360,000 clones, roughly 90% occurring once. Sequenced sample: peripheral blood. The source is a middle-aged man with acute or convalescent COVID-19. Both conserved end residues are part of each CDR3. The D gene is left open where the match is weak. Clone size appears in some rows only: once, few, many, or a class for an expanded clone.

CDR3 DNA: TGTGCCAGCAGCTCCAGACTAGCGGGGAGCACAGATACGCAGTATTTT; CDR3 protein: CASSSRLAGSTDTQYF; J gene: TRBJ2-3; V gene: TRBV5-4; D gene: TRBD2; clone size: -
CDR3 DNA: TGTGCCAGCAGTTCCCAGTCCTCCCAAGAGACCCAGTACTTC; CDR3 protein: CASSSQSSQETQYF; J gene: TRBJ2-5; V gene: TRBV7-6; D gene: -; clone size: -
CDR3 DNA: TGTGCCAGCACGAAACAGGAAAATCAGCCCCAGCATTTT; CDR3 protein: CASTKQENQPQHF; J gene: TRBJ1-5; V gene: TRBV6-6; D gene: -; clone size: -
CDR3 DNA: TGCAGTGTAGCGGGGATGAATGAGCAGTTCTTC; CDR3 protein: CSVAGMNEQFF; J gene: TRBJ2-1; V gene: TRBV20-1; D gene: TRBD2; clone size: few
CDR3 DNA: TGTGCCAGCAGCCAAGTTATTGCGGGACTAGCAGACTCCTACAATGGGCAGTTCTTC; CDR3 protein: CASSQVIAGLADSYNGQFF; J gene: TRBJ2-1; V gene: TRBV4-2; D gene: TRBD2; clone size: once
CDR3 DNA: TGTGCCAGCAGCGCCACTAAGACAGGGGGCTTTAACTATGGCTACACCTTC; CDR3 protein: CASSATKTGGFNYGYTF; J gene: TRBJ1-2; V gene: TRBV9; D gene: TRBD1; clone size: -
CDR3 DNA: TGTGCCAGCAGCCCTAACCCCGGGGGGCCCGAGGAGACCCAGTACTTC; CDR3 protein: CASSPNPGGPEETQYF; J gene: TRBJ2-5; V gene: TRBV7-3; D gene: -; clone size: -
CDR3 DNA: TGTGCCAGCAGCTTAGAGATCGGCAGTGAGGGGACCCAGTACTTC; CDR3 protein: CASSLEIGSEGTQYF; J gene: TRBJ2-5; V gene: TRBV11-3; D gene: -; clone size: once
CDR3 DNA: TGCGCCAGCAAAGAGGGGAACACTGAAGCTTTCTTT; CDR3 protein: CASKEGNTEAFF; J gene: TRBJ1-1; V gene: TRBV5-1; D gene: -; clone size: -
CDR3 DNA: TGTGCCAGCAGTGACTCCATACTCAATGAGCAGTTCTTC; CDR3 protein: CASSDSILNEQFF; J gene: TRBJ2-1; V gene: TRBV6-4; D gene: -; clone size: -
CDR3 DNA: TGTGCCTGGAGTACCGGGACAGGGGTTCAGCCCCAGCATTTT; CDR3 protein: CAWSTGTGVQPQHF; J gene: TRBJ1-5; V gene: TRBV30; D gene: TRBD1; clone size: -
CDR3 DNA: TGTGCCAGCAGCAAAGGGACTAGCGGGAGTAATGAGCAGTTCTTC; CDR3 protein: CASSKGTSGSNEQFF; J gene: TRBJ2-1; V gene: TRBV2; D gene: TRBD2; clone size: -
CDR3 DNA: TGTGCCAGTAGCGTACGGGACAGGGCATTTTACGAGCAGTACTTC; CDR3 protein: CASSVRDRAFYEQYF; J gene: TRBJ2-7; V gene: TRBV19; D gene: TRBD1; clone size: -
CDR3 DNA: TGCGCCAGCAGCGGCAAGACTAGCGGGGGCGGCACAGATACGCAGTATTTT; CDR3 protein: CASSGKTSGGGTDTQYF; J gene: TRBJ2-3; V gene: TRBV5-1; D gene: TRBD2; clone size: -
CDR3 DNA: TGTGCCAGTAGTATCGGCCCTAGCGGGAGAAACCTTCCCGTTTACGGTGAGCAGTTCTTC; CDR3 protein: CASSIGPSGRNLPVYGEQFF; J gene: TRBJ2-1; V gene: TRBV19; D gene: TRBD2; clone size: -
CDR3 DNA: TGTGCCAGCAGCCCACAAGCCCATATAGGTACAGGCGGTGGCTACACCTTC; CDR3 protein: CASSPQAHIGTGGGYTF; J gene: TRBJ1-2; V gene: TRBV3-1/TRBV3-2; D gene: -; clone size: -
CDR3 DNA: TGTGCCAGCAGTTTACCCTCTGGGGGGGGCAGTAATCACTATGGCTACACCTTC; CDR3 protein: CASSLPSGGGSNHYGYTF; J gene: TRBJ1-2; V gene: TRBV28; D gene: -; clone size: -
CDR3 DNA: TGTGCCAGCAGCTTCTCTACCATTCAGTGGGGCAGGGAAGCTTTCTTT; CDR3 protein: CASSFSTIQWGREAFF; J gene: TRBJ1-1; V gene: TRBV5-6; D gene: -; clone size: -
CDR3 DNA: TGTGCCTGGAGTGTTGACAGGGTCACTGAAGCTTTCTTT; CDR3 protein: CAWSVDRVTEAFF; J gene: TRBJ1-1; V gene: TRBV30; D gene: TRBD1; clone size: -
CDR3 DNA: TGTGCCAGCAGTTCCGCTCGGGGTGGGGCCAACGTCCTGACTTTC; CDR3 protein: CASSSARGGANVLTF; J gene: TRBJ2-6; V gene: TRBV6-5; D gene: -; clone size: -
CDR3 DNA: TGTGCCAGCAACAAACGGGAATACACAGATACGCAGTATTTT; CDR3 protein: CASNKREYTDTQYF; J gene: TRBJ2-3; V gene: TRBV7-2; D gene: -; clone size: -
CDR3 DNA: TGCGCCAGCAGCTTGGGTTCCAGGGACATAGATACGCAGTATTTT; CDR3 protein: CASSLGSRDIDTQYF; J gene: TRBJ2-3; V gene: TRBV5-1; D gene: -; clone size: -
CDR3 DNA: TGTGCCACCAGCAGAGATGCAGGGTCGCCCTACAATGAGCAGTTCTTC; CDR3 protein: CATSRDAGSPYNEQFF; J gene: TRBJ2-1; V gene: TRBV15; D gene: -; clone size: -
CDR3 DNA: TGTGCCAGCAGCCAAGCCCTACCCTCCTACGAGCAGTACTTC; CDR3 protein: CASSQALPSYEQYF; J gene: TRBJ2-7; V gene: TRBV3-1/TRBV3-2; D gene: -; clone size: few
CDR3 DNA: TGTGCCAGCACGGGGGAGCCCCAGCATTTT; CDR3 protein: CASTGEPQHF; J gene: TRBJ1-5; V gene: TRBV12-3/TRBV12-4; D gene: -; clone size: -